The subject of this entry is one TCR beta chain. Its antigen remains unidentified. A junction boundary mismatches the germline segment, possibly from a read error. Exclusion covered patients with other autoimmune diseases or uncontrolled infections (as well as pregnancy or lactation). The CDR3 sequence is 13 residues long. These data come from a study of Graves' ophthalmopathy and Graves' hyperthyroidism. Researchers took RNA transcripts and amplified TCR beta CDR3 regions from them. HTBI primers primed a first-round RT-PCR, and a second-round multiplex PCR followed. TCRdb re-derived calls from the multiplex PCR reads in MiXCR, one entry per CDR3 protein. The table has around 1,200,000 distinct CDR3 sequences, roughly 35% seen once; the top ten hold approximately 10%. Study-level findings and limits: The model forecast ophthalmopathy progression, reaching 70.59% sensitivity and about 72% specificity. In blood appeared most of the expanded thyroid clonotypes whose frequency exceeded 0.001.

Sequenced material: peripheral blood or thyroid tissue (not recorded which). This sequence originates from an adult man with Graves' hyperthyroidism. V gene TRBV12-3 or TRBV12-4 combines with J gene TRBJ2-7; 7 nucleotides match TRBD2. The CDR3 protein is CAGRAGGAYEQYF. The CDR3 region has the DNA TGTGCCGGCAGAGCTGGGGGGGCCTACGAGCAGTACTTC.